The 32 T cell receptor beta chains reported below all come from one sample, sequenced in a study of shared T cell receptors in the human thymus. Clones were read by immunoSEQ multiplex PCR, and TCRdb kept only the in-frame ones, dropping some. Among about 660,000 clones listed, approximately 87% were seen once. The sample was also linked to a second study, of human thymus T cells.

Input material: thymocytes. These receptors were collected from a boy under two years old with a congenital heart defect.

The chain employs TRBV14 and TRBJ2-1, with 7 bases matching TRBD2. The V and J ends lost 0 bases and 3 bases, in that order; junction bases with no gene match: 8. The CDR3 runs 17 residues. Germline V CDR1 and CDR2: SGHDN, FVKESK. CDR3 sequence: CASSQDRWRENYNEQFF. The CDR3 nucleotides are TGTGCCAGCAGCCAAGATCGGTGGCGGGAGAACTACAATGAGCAGTTCTTC.

The chain combines TRBV5-1 with TRBJ1-2; D unclear. There are 11 residues in the CDR3. Germline assignment: CDR1 SGHRS and CDR2 YFSETQ. The V and J ends lost 5 bases and 8 bases respectively, with 10 bases between them. CDR3 protein: CASSFGEGYTF. The CDR3 DNA is TGCGCCAGCAGTTTCGGGGAGGGCTACACCTTC.

The chain recombines TRBV7-8 with TRBJ2-7; 7 bases match TRBD1. V was clipped by 4 bases and J by 6 bases; unmatched bases: 12. Germline CDR1 SGHVS, CDR2 FQNEAQ. There are 15 residues in the CDR3. The CDR3 here is CASSSQTGSSCEQYF. The CDR3 bases are TGTGCCAGCAGCTCGCAGACAGGGTCGAGCTGCGAGCAGTACTTC.

The rearrangement joins TRBV5-4 to TRBJ1-1; the D gene is possibly TRBD1 (5 bases). Looked up from germline, CDR1 is SGHNT and CDR2 is YYREEE (reference sequence). The CDR3 consists of 19 residues. V was shortened by 0 bases and J by 0 bases, with 21 bases between the two germline ends. For the CDR3, the DNA is TGTGCCAGCAGCTTGGCCCCGGCGGAATCACCGGGGGTGAACACTGAAGCTTTCTTT. Translation: CASSLAPAESPGVNTEAFF.

The chain has TRBV7-2 and TRBJ1-6; 8 bases align to TRBD1. There are 19 residues in the CDR3. J was trimmed by 2 bases and V by 4 bases; bases with no gene match: 13. Per germline, CDR1 SGHTA and CDR2 FQGNSA. CDR3 residues: CASSSAAGGNQAYNSPLHF. The CDR3 DNA reads TGTGCCAGCAGCTCAGCGGCAGGGGGCAACCAAGCCTATAATTCACCCCTCCACTTT.

The chain carries TRBV7-2 and TRBJ2-1, with 11 positions matching TRBD1. Germline lookup yields CDR1 SGHTA and CDR2 FQGNSA. The CDR3 has 15 residues. The V segment lost 4 bases and the J segment 8 bases; nucleotides outside the gene matches: 7. The CDR3 sequence is CASSSGTGGSDEQFF. The CDR3 DNA reads as TGTGCCAGCAGCTCCGGGACAGGGGGTTCCGATGAGCAGTTCTTC.

This clone has only one observation. This chain uses TRBV2 with TRBJ1-1, with 10 positions matching TRBD1. V lost 1 base to trimming and J lost 2 bases; unmatched junction nucleotides: 1. The CDR3 has 15 residues. The germline V gene has CDR1 SNHLY and CDR2 FYNNEI. The CDR3 protein is CASSEGTGGNTEAFF. DNA for the CDR3: TGTGCCAGCAGTGAAGGGACAGGGGGAAACACTGAAGCTTTCTTT.

This chain joins TRBV4-3 and TRBJ1-4; 7 bases are shared with TRBD1. The trim removed 1 base at V and 6 bases at J, leaving 5 bases unmatched. This CDR3 spans 15 amino acids. Looked up from germline, CDR1 is LGHNA and CDR2 is YSLEER. This CDR3 is CASSQVAGGHEKLFF. The DNA of the CDR3 is TGCGCCAGCAGCCAAGTCGCAGGGGGTCATGAAAAACTGTTTTTT.

This clone was picked up one time. The chain is built from TRBV4-3 and TRBJ1-2; TRBD1 is a possible D gene (5 bases). In germline, CDR1 is LGHNA, CDR2 YSLEER. V lost 0 bases, J lost 3 bases, and 26 bases lay in between. CDR3 length: 20 residues. This CDR3 reads CASSQERPGRSREGYYGYTF. The CDR3 nucleotides read TGCGCCAGCAGCCAAGAAAGGCCCGGGAGGAGCAGGGAAGGGTACTATGGCTACACCTTC.

V and J are TRBV19 and TRBJ2-5; 7 bases fit TRBD1. After removal of 5 bases from V and 0 bases from J, the junction contained 3 bases not matched to a gene. The CDR3 is 14 amino acids. Germline V lookup: CDR1 LNHDA, CDR2 SQIVND (reference sequence). The CDR3 protein is CASSATGYQETQYF. The CDR3 DNA reads as TGTGCCAGTAGTGCGACAGGGTACCAAGAGACCCAGTACTTC.

The chain is built from TRBV28 and TRBJ1-5, with a tentative D call TRBD1 (5 bases). V lost 7 bases, J lost 6 bases, and 19 bases lay in between. Germline lookup yields CDR1 MDHEN and CDR2 SYDVKM. CDR3 length: 15 amino acids. CDR3: CASISGSDASQPQHF. The DNA of the CDR3 is TGTGCCAGCATTTCAGGGTCAGATGCAAGTCAGCCCCAGCATTTT.

The V and J genes are TRBV28 and TRBJ2-5, with D possibly TRBD2 on 5 matching bases. V was cut by 6 bases and J by 11 bases, with 19 bases left in between. CDR3 length: 13 residues. The germline V gene encodes CDR1 MDHEN and CDR2 SYDVKM. CDR3 nucleotide sequence: TGTGCCAGCAGAGAAGAGGGAGCGAGAGAGCAGTACTTC. Its translation is CASREEGAREQYF. Variable domain in full (rest from reference TRBV28 and TRBJ2-5): DVKVTQSSRYLVKRTGEKVFLECVQDMDHENMFWYRQDPGLGLRLIYFSYDVKMKEKGDIPEGYSVSREKKERFSLILESASTNQTSMYLCASREEGAREQYFGPGTRLLVL.

The genes are TRBV19 and TRBJ1-2; D perhaps matches TRBD1 (6 bases). Germline lookup yields CDR1 LNHDA and CDR2 SQIVND (reference sequence). Trimming shortened V by 10 bases and J by 4 bases, and 10 bases separated the two germline ends. CDR3 length: 11 residues. The chain's CDR3 is CATQGRYGYTF. CDR3 coding DNA: TGTGCCACCCAGGGGCGCTATGGCTACACCTTC.

CDR3 bases: TGTGCCACCAGCAGAAAGGGACAGGGGAGGTTCGATGAGCAGTTCTTC. As protein: CATSRKGQGRFDEQFF. V gene TRBV15 combines with J gene TRBJ2-1, with 10 bases fitting TRBD1. The junction had 9 bases not matched to a gene; V was cut back by 2 bases and J by 8 bases. There are 16 residues in the CDR3. From germline, CDR1 is LNHNV and CDR2 YYDKDF (reference sequence).

V usage is TRBV4-3 and J usage is TRBJ2-7; 14 nucleotides match TRBD2. The V and J ends lost 4 bases and 0 bases, in that order; junction bases with no gene match: 11. The CDR3 sequence is 19 residues long. Germline CDR1 LGHNA, CDR2 YSLEER. The CDR3 loop is CASSPRTGLAGAPSYEQYF. CDR3 DNA sequence: TGCGCCAGCAGCCCCAGAACGGGACTAGCGGGAGCCCCCTCCTACGAGCAGTACTTC.

This rearrangement joins TRBV7-6 to TRBJ2-7, with TRBD1 matching 7 bases. The germline gives CDR1 SGHVS, CDR2 FNYEAQ. J was trimmed by 4 bases and V by 1 base; bases with no gene match: 7. This CDR3 has 15 amino acids. The CDR3 loop is CASSLETGTAYEQYF. The DNA for the CDR3 is TGTGCCAGCAGCTTAGAAACCGGGACAGCTTACGAGCAGTACTTC. The complete variable domain, with remaining parts taken from reference TRBV7-6 and TRBJ2-7, reads GAGVSQSPRYKVTKRGQDVALRCDPISGHVSLYWYRQALGQGPEFLTYFNYEAQQDKSGLPNDRFSAERPEGSISTLTIQRTEQRDSAMYRCASSLETGTAYEQYFGPGTRLTVT.

The chain carries TRBV4-1 and TRBJ1-5, with D maybe TRBD1 (5 bases). V shed 4 bases and J shed 0 bases, with 10 bases lying between them. The CDR3 is made up of 15 amino acids. The germline V gene encodes CDR1 MGHRA and CDR2 YSYEKL. This CDR3 reads CASSPRDYSNQPQHF. The CDR3 nucleotides are TGCGCCAGCAGCCCACGGGACTATAGCAATCAGCCCCAGCATTTT.

The chain couples TRBV7-6 to TRBJ2-5; weak D call: TRBD1 (6 bases). Deletions cut 2 bases from V and 6 bases from J, with 19 bases between. The germline CDR1 and CDR2 sequences are SGHVS and FNYEAQ. This CDR3 has 16 residues. The CDR3 sequence is CASSLPTGYLGQTQYF. The CDR3 nucleotides read TGTGCCAGCAGCTTACCCACAGGGTACCTCGGACAGACCCAGTACTTC.

The V and J genes are TRBV27 and TRBJ2-7; 7 bases align to TRBD1. The germline V gene has CDR1 MNHEY and CDR2 SMNVEV (reference sequence). V was pared by 0 bases and J by 3 bases, with 8 bases of the junction left unmatched. CDR3 length equals 16 residues. CDR3 bases: TGTGCCAGCAGTTTATCTCCCTTAGGGGGCGACTACGAGCAGTACTTC. As protein: CASSLSPLGGDYEQYF.

On this clone: The sample contains more than one DNA sequence encoding this CDR3. The rearrangement links TRBV19 to TRBJ2-2; D is unresolved. Germline lookup yields CDR1 LNHDA and CDR2 SQIVND (reference sequence). This CDR3 is built from 13 residues. V was cut by 5 bases and J by 1 base, with 5 bases left in between. Written as DNA, the CDR3 is TGTGCCAGTAGTCACAGGAACACCGGGGAGCTGTTTTTT. Amino acid sequence: CASSHRNTGELFF.

The chain employs TRBV5-1 and TRBJ2-1, with D perhaps matching TRBD2 (6 bases). With 0 bases removed from V and 3 bases from J, the gap between germline ends came to 10 bases. CDR3 length: 15 residues. CDR1 is SGHRS, CDR2 YFSETQ, per germline. Written as DNA, the CDR3 is TGCGCCAGCAGCTTGGGGGCGGGAAGCTACAATGAGCAGTTCTTC. Encoded protein: CASSLGAGSYNEQFF.

The chain links TRBV29-1 to TRBJ2-2, with a possible D match to TRBD1 (6 bases). The CDR3 is 12 amino acids. The ends were cut back, 3 bases at V and 7 bases at J, with 9 bases in the middle. In germline, CDR1 is SQVTM, CDR2 ANQGSEA. The CDR3: CSVEGAGGELFF. The DNA of the CDR3 is TGCAGCGTTGAGGGGGCCGGCGGGGAGCTGTTTTTT.

V usage is TRBV4-3 and J usage is TRBJ2-1; 16 bases agree with TRBD2. From germline, CDR1 is LGHNA and CDR2 YSLEER. The junction had 7 bases not matched to a gene; V was cut back by 1 base and J by 4 bases. The length of the CDR3 is 19 residues. The CDR3 loop is CASSQVEGTSGRGYNEQFF. DNA for the CDR3: TGCGCCAGCAGCCAAGTAGAAGGGACTAGCGGGAGGGGATACAATGAGCAGTTCTTC.

The chain couples TRBV5-1 to TRBJ2-7, with 14 nucleotides matching TRBD2. From germline, CDR1 is SGHRS and CDR2 YFSETQ. The length of the CDR3 is 21 residues. Trimming removed 0 bases from V and 6 bases from J; junction bases left unmatched: 20. CDR3 DNA sequence: TGCGCCAGCAGCTTGGTGGGGGGACTAGCGGGGGCTAATCTCCCCAAGTTCGAGCAGTACTTC. Translating it yields CASSLVGGLAGANLPKFEQYF.

V usage is TRBV7-2 and J usage is TRBJ2-1; 9 bases map to TRBD2. J was trimmed by 8 bases and V by 2 bases; bases with no gene match: 13. This CDR3 is built from 17 residues. In germline, CDR1 is SGHTA, CDR2 FQGNSA. This CDR3 reads CASSLRDWSSGVYEQFF. The CDR3 DNA follows: TGTGCCAGCAGCTTACGAGATTGGTCTAGCGGGGTATATGAGCAGTTCTTC.

The V and J genes are TRBV4-3 and TRBJ2-7; TRBD2 matches at 16 bases. The length of the CDR3 is 20 residues. Germline trimming cut 0 bases from V and 7 bases from J; bases unmatched to any gene: 15. Germline lookup yields CDR1 LGHNA and CDR2 YSLEER. In DNA, the CDR3 is TGCGCCAGCAGCCAAGATCGAGGGACTAGCGGGGGGGCCGCCCAGGGGGAGCAGTACTTC. This translates into CASSQDRGTSGGAAQGEQYF.

This rearrangement joins TRBV5-6 to TRBJ1-2; D call uncertain. Germline V gives CDR1 SGHDT, CDR2 YYEEEE. The CDR3 is 15 residues long. Deletions cut 1 base from V and 5 bases from J, with 15 bases between. The CDR3 DNA follows: TGTGCCAGCAGCTTGTTCGAGGAAACGAGGTATGGCTACACCTTC. Translating gives CASSLFEETRYGYTF.

V and J are TRBV15 and TRBJ2-3, with TRBD2 as a possible D gene (6 bases). Per germline, CDR1 LNHNV and CDR2 YYDKDF (reference sequence). CDR3 length: 17 residues. V lost 1 base and J 8 bases, leaving 22 bases between the germline ends. The CDR3 DNA reads TGTGCCACCAGCAGAGGTACCCCGGGAGCGGTAGAGGGTACGCAGTATTTT. Its translation: CATSRGTPGAVEGTQYF.

The rearrangement joins TRBV2 to TRBJ1-5; TRBD1 is a possible D gene (5 bases). CDR3 length: 17 residues. Trimming shortened V by 3 bases and J by 3 bases, and 18 bases separated the two germline ends. Germline loops: CDR1 SNHLY, CDR2 FYNNEI. The CDR3 spells CASSEGQGPLDNQPQHF. CDR3 DNA sequence: TGTGCCAGCAGTGAGGGGCAGGGTCCGCTTGACAATCAGCCCCAGCATTTT.

V gene TRBV29-1 combines with J gene TRBJ1-3, with 7 bases that match TRBD1. CDR1 and CDR2 from the germline V gene are SQVTM and ANQGSEA. V dropped 3 bases and J dropped 0; count of bases not matched to a gene: 8. The CDR3 totals 16 residues. The CDR3 loop reads CSVERGPESSGNTIYF. In DNA, the CDR3 is TGCAGCGTTGAGAGGGGGCCTGAGAGCTCTGGAAACACCATATATTTT.

The V gene is TRBV28, the J gene TRBJ2-1; D remains unclear. This CDR3 is built from 15 residues. Trimming shortened V by 4 bases and J by 0 bases, and 10 bases separated the two germline ends. Germline CDR1 is MDHEN and CDR2 is SYDVKM. The CDR3 nucleotides read TGTGCCAGCAGTTCTGGGCCGAGCTCCTACAATGAGCAGTTCTTC. Translated: CASSSGPSSYNEQFF.

The table lists this clone with a count of one. The chain is built from TRBV25-1 and TRBJ1-2, with D unclear. Germline CDR1 is MGHDK and CDR2 is SYGVNS. This CDR3 spans 11 amino acids. Trimming took 5 bases from V and 3 from J, leaving 4 bases between them. The DNA for the CDR3 is TGTGCCAGCAGTCACTACTATGGCTACACCTTC. This translates into CASSHYYGYTF.